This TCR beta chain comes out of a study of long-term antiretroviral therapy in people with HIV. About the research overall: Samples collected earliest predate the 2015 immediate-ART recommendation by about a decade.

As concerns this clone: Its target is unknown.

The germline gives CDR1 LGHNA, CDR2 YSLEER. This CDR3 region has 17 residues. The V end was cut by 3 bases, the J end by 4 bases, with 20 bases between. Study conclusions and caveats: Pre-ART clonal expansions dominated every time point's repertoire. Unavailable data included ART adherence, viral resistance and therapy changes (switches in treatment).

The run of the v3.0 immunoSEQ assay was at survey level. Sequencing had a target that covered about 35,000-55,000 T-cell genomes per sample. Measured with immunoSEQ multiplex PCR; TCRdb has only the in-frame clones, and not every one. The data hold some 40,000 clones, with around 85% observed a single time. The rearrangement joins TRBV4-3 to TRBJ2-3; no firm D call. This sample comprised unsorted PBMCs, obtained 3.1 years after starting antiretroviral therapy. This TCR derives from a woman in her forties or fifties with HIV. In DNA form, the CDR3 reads TGCGCCAGCAGCCAGGATCTGGCAGGCGCGGTCTCAGATACGCAGTATTTT. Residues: CASSQDLAGAVSDTQYF.